These 9 T cell receptor beta chains came from one sample sequenced in a study of neurological immune-mediated disorders. TCRdb ran MiXCR on the 5' RACE reads and lists one entry per CDR3 protein. The sample lists roughly 18,000 distinct CDR3 sequences; around 15% were seen once. Sample: CD4+ T cells from blood. These TCRs come from a woman aged 60-70 years with HTLV-1-associated myelopathy (HAM/TSP).

The rearrangement uses TRBV19 and TRBJ2-1; 7 positions agree with TRBD2. V was pared by 5 bases and J by 3 bases, with 7 bases of the junction left unmatched. This CDR3 comprises 15 residues. CDR1 and CDR2 from the germline V gene are LNHDA and SQIVND (reference sequence). For the CDR3, the DNA is TGTGCCAGTAGTCGGGAGGCAGGGATCTACAATGAGCAGTTCTTC. This encodes CASSREAGIYNEQFF.

This clonotype was detected many times. J is TRBJ2-3 and V is TRBV5-1, with TRBD1 matching 9 bases. Germline loops: CDR1 SGHRS, CDR2 YFSETQ. With 4 bases clipped from V and 3 bases from J, the junction kept 6 bases outside the gene matches. The CDR3 spans 15 residues. CDR3 DNA: TGCGCCAGCAGCCTGGACAGGGGAATTACAGATACGCAGTATTTT. Translation: CASSLDRGITDTQYF.

This clonotype was detected ten times or more. The genes are TRBV3-1 and TRBJ1-3, with a possible D match to TRBD1 (5 bases). Germline CDR1 LGHDT, CDR2 YNNKEL (reference sequence). The germline V and J ends were trimmed by 9 bases and 0 bases, with 15 bases remaining between them. CDR3 size: 15 residues. The DNA of the CDR3 is TGTGCCAGGAATCTCACAAGGGGCTCTGGAAACACCATATATTTT. Protein sequence: CARNLTRGSGNTIYF.

This clonotype was recorded at least ten times. The chain combines TRBV20-1 with TRBJ1-2, with 9 bases that match TRBD1. Germline lookup yields CDR1 DFQATT and CDR2 SNEGSKA (reference sequence). This CDR3 has 15 residues. With 2 bases clipped from V and 3 bases from J, the junction kept 7 bases outside the gene matches. The CDR3 protein is CSARIAGTGYYGYTF. DNA of the CDR3: TGCAGTGCTAGAATTGCCGGGACAGGGTACTATGGCTACACCTTC.

This clonotype was counted at least ten times. The chain couples TRBV15 to TRBJ1-1; D call uncertain. This CDR3 has 12 residues. CDR1 is LNHNV and CDR2 is YYDKDF in the germline V gene (reference sequence). With 4 bases removed from V and 7 bases from J, the gap between germline ends came to 10 bases. The CDR3 bases are TGTGCCACCAGCAACTCCGACCTTGAAGCTTTCTTT. As protein: CATSNSDLEAFF. Together with reference TRBV15 and TRBJ1-1, the CDR3 gives the full variable domain: DAMVIQNPRYQVTQFGKPVTLSCSQTLNHNVMYWYQQKSSQAPKLLFHYYDKDFNNEADTPDNFQSRRPNTSFCFLDIRSPGLGDTAMYLCATSNSDLEAFFGQGTRLTVV.

By share, this clonotype ranks as medium-sized. The chain links TRBV3-1 to TRBJ2-4; tentatively, D is TRBD2 (5 bases). V gave up 4 bases and J gave up 0 bases, with 7 bases separating them. CDR3 length: 14 residues. Germline values: CDR1 LGHDT, CDR2 YNNKEL (reference sequence). CDR3 amino acids: CASSLGLAKNIQYF. CDR3 bases: TGTGCCAGCAGCCTCGGACTAGCCAAAAACATTCAGTACTTC.

This clonotype was seen ten or more times. The chain combines TRBV29-1 with TRBJ1-2; D is ambiguous. V lost 0 bases and J lost 3, with 5 bases in between. CDR1 and CDR2 (germline): SQVTM, ANQGSEA. This CDR3 has 12 amino acids. The chain's CDR3 is CSVEDLDYGYTF. CDR3 nucleotide sequence: TGCAGCGTTGAAGATTTAGACTATGGCTACACCTTC.

This clonotype was seen ten or more times. This rearrangement joins TRBV5-1 to TRBJ2-7; D is unclear. The length of the CDR3 is 15 residues. Germline loops: CDR1 SGHRS, CDR2 YFSETQ. V shed 0 bases and J shed 1 base, with 11 bases lying between them. The CDR3 DNA is TGCGCCAGCAGCTTGGGGAACATGGGATCCTACGAGCAGTACTTC. It specifies CASSLGNMGSYEQYF.

The chain has TRBV20-1 and TRBJ2-1; D is perhaps TRBD1 or TRBD2 (5 bases each). CDR3 length equals 12 residues. CDR1 DFQATT and CDR2 SNEGSKA come from the germline V gene (reference sequence). Trimming cost V 5 bases and J 12 bases, with 17 bases left between them. The chain's CDR3 is CSAGIEGRVQFF. CDR3 sequence (DNA): TGCAGTGCTGGGATAGAGGGGCGGGTGCAGTTCTTC.